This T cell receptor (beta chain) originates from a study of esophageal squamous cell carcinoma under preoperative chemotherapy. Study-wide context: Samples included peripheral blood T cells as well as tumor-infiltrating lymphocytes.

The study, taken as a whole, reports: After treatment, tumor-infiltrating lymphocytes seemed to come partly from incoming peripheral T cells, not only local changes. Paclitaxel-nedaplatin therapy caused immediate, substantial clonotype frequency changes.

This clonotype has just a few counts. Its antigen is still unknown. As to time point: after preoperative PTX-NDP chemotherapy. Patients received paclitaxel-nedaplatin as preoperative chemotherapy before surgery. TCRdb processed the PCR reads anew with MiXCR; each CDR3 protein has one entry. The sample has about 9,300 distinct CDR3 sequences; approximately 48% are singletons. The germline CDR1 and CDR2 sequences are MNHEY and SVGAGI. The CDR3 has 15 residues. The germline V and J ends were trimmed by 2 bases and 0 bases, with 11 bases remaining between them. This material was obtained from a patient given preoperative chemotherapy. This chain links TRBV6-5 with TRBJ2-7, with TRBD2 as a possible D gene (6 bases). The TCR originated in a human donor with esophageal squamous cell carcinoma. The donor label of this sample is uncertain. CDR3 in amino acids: CASSYVEGSSYEQYF. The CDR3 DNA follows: TGTGCCAGCAGTTACGTGGAGGGTAGCTCCTACGAGCAGTACTTC.